This record covers a single T cell receptor (beta chain). It was during active infection that Seattle patients were enrolled and then longitudinally followed. Germline V gives CDR1 SNHLY, CDR2 FYNNEI. The CDR3 loop spans 13 amino acids. Trimming took off 8 bases at V and 2 bases at J, with 12 bases between the two ends. The data are from a study of blood T cell repertoires in COVID-19. About the research overall: Collection of acute and convalescent COVID-19 samples took place in the United States, Italy and Spain. T cells, B-cell-depleted T cells, or PBMCs supplied cDNA or gDNA.

In the original workflow: From reference gene primer amplification, estimates of nucleated cell counts were derived. Sequenced by immunoSEQ multiplex PCR; TCRdb stores in-frame clones only, minus some. V and J calls and clone size are those listed in that table; D and trimming were worked out from the DNA. The sample consists of about 390,000 clones, around 87% of them appearing once. This TCR was sampled from a woman aged 55-70 years with COVID-19, enrolled during active disease. The sample was peripheral blood. The J gene is TRBJ1-1, the V gene TRBV2; no clear D gene. The CDR3 spells CASVPKANTEAFF. Here the CDR3 DNA reads TGTGCCAGCGTTCCGAAAGCAAACACTGAAGCTTTCTTT.